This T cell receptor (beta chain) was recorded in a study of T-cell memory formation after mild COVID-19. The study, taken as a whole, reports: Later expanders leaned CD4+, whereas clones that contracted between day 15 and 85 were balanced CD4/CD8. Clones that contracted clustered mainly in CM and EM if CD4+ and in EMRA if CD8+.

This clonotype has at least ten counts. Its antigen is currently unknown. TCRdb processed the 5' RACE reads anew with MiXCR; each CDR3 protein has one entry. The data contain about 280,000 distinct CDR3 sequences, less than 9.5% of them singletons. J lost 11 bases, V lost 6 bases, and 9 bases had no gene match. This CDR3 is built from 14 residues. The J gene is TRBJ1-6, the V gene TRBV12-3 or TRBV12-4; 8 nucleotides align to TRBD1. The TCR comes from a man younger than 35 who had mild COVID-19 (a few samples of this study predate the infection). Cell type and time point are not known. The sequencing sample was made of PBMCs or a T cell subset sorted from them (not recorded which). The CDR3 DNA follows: TGTGCCAGCAGCATGGACAGGGCAAAGACACCCCTCCACTTT. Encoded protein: CASSMDRAKTPLHF.